The 5 T cell receptor beta chains below were found in one sample sequenced in a study of T cells in Graves' hyperthyroidism and ophthalmopathy. Amplification of TCR beta CDR3 regions was performed using RNA transcripts as template. TCR CDR3 underwent first-round RT-PCR with the HTBI primer set. TCRdb re-called the multiplex PCR reads with MiXCR, one entry per CDR3 protein. The sample records about 640,000 distinct CDR3 sequences, 20% being singletons. Specimen: blood. The origin of the receptors is a man under 40 with Graves' ophthalmopathy.

This clonotype showed up just a few times. This chain uses TRBV5-1 with TRBJ2-7, with 9 bases fitting TRBD2. Trimming took 4 bases from V and 2 from J; bases not matched to a gene: 13. The CDR3 runs to 17 residues. Germline V gives CDR1 SGHRS, CDR2 YFSETQ. CDR3 nucleotides: TGCGCCAGCAGCGTAGGTACACCGGGACTAGCAACCTACGAGCAGTACTTC. Translated: CASSVGTPGLATYEQYF. Drawing the rest from reference TRBV5-1 and TRBJ2-7, the complete variable domain is KAGVTQTPRYLIKTRGQQVTLSCSPISGHRSVSWYQQTPGQGLQFLFEYFSETQRNKGNFPGRFSGRQFSNSRSEMNVSTLELGDSALYLCASSVGTPGLATYEQYFGPGTRLTVT.

This clonotype came up many times. V is TRBV30 and J is TRBJ2-1; no firm D call. CDR1 and CDR2 from the germline V gene are GTSNPN and SVGIG (reference sequence). The V and J ends lost 8 bases and 5 bases respectively, with 16 bases between them. This CDR3 spans 13 amino acids. The CDR3 sequence is CARVGLVNNEQFF. DNA of the CDR3: TGTGCCCGTGTCGGGCTAGTAAACAATGAGCAGTTCTTC.

In this sample, this clonotype turned up many times. The rearrangement uses TRBV7-6 and TRBJ2-7; TRBD1 matches at 11 bases. Germline CDR1 is SGHVS and CDR2 is FNYEAQ. Trimming removed 5 bases from V and 2 bases from J; junction bases left unmatched: 8. This CDR3 comprises 16 residues. CDR3: CASSPRTGGIAYEQYF. The CDR3 nucleotides read TGTGCCAGCAGCCCTAGGACAGGGGGCATAGCCTACGAGCAGTACTTC. The variable domain in full, completed from reference TRBV7-6 and TRBJ2-7, reads GAGVSQSPRYKVTKRGQDVALRCDPISGHVSLYWYRQALGQGPEFLTYFNYEAQQDKSGLPNDRFSAERPEGSISTLTIQRTEQRDSAMYRCASSPRTGGIAYEQYFGPGTRLTVT.

This clonotype was seen many times. This rearrangement joins TRBV2 to TRBJ2-1; D is perhaps TRBD1 or TRBD2 (7 bases each). Deletions cut 5 bases from V and 10 bases from J, with 21 bases between. The germline V gene has CDR1 SNHLY and CDR2 FYNNEI. The CDR3 sequence is 15 residues long. The CDR3 DNA sequence: TGTGCCAGCAGTCTTGACAGGGTGAACGGGAGGGAGCAGTTCTTC. Translation: CASSLDRVNGREQFF.

This clonotype has at least ten counts. The chain uses TRBV5-1 and TRBJ1-1, with 12 positions matching TRBD1. Germline V CDR1 and CDR2: SGHRS, YFSETQ. The CDR3 is 15 amino acids. V was clipped by 0 bases and J by 8 bases; unmatched bases: 5. CDR3 loop: CASSLEGQGAREAFF. CDR3 in DNA: TGCGCCAGCAGCTTGGAGGGACAGGGGGCGAGGGAAGCTTTCTTT.